A selection of T cell receptor beta chains follows, all from one sample in a study of CD8+CD57+ T cells in acquired aplastic anemia. In TCRdb, the reads were re-called with MiXCR into one record per CDR3 protein. The table lists under 500,000 distinct CDR3 sequences, about a third of them singletons. The specimen was sorted CD4+, CD8+, or CD8+CD57+ T cells (not recorded which) from PBMCs. These TCRs come from a human donor with aplastic anemia. Both conserved end residues are part of each CDR3. The D gene is left open where the match is weak. Clone size is given for some rows only: seen once, a few or many times, or a class if the clone is expanded.

few	TRBD1	TRBJ2-5	TRBV6-1	CASSFTDREETQYF	TGTGCCAGCAGTTTCACGGACAGGGAGGAGACCCAGTACTTC
.	.	TRBJ2-7	TRBV20-1	CSFGQYEQYF	TGCAGTTTCGGTCAATACGAGCAGTACTTC
many	TRBD2	TRBJ2-7	TRBV6-5	CASSYAGTSLYEQYF	TGTGCCAGCAGTTACGCAGGGACTAGCCTATACGAGCAGTACTTC
.	.	TRBJ1-6	TRBV19	CASSILGDNSPLHF	TGTGCCAGTAGTATCCTAGGGGATAATTCACCCCTCCACTTT
.	.	TRBJ2-3	TRBV27	CASSRDTGTDTQYF	TGTGCCAGCAGTCGGGACACAGGCACAGATACGCAGTATTTT
.	.	TRBJ2-2	TRBV5-8	CASSRQMNTGELFF	TGTGCCAGCAGCCGACAGATGAACACCGGGGAGCTGTTTTTT
.	.	TRBJ2-7	TRBV30	CAWYTGGEQYF	TGTGCCTGGTATACAGGAGGCGAGCAGTACTTC
.	TRBD2	TRBJ2-3	TRBV20-1	CSARGFGTSGRAGDTQYF	TGCAGTGCTAGAGGGTTCGGGACTAGCGGGAGGGCCGGAGATACGCAGTATTTT
.	.	TRBJ2-1	TRBV10-3	CAISYSLLHGQPYNEQFF	TGTGCCATCAGTTACTCACTCCTTCACGGCCAGCCGTACAATGAGCAGTTCTTC
few	TRBD2	TRBJ2-3	TRBV6-1	CASSQSGGLSTDTQYF	TGTGCCAGCAGCCAAAGCGGGGGGCTAAGCACAGATACGCAGTATTTT
once	TRBD2	TRBJ2-7	TRBV15	CATQDQLAGVYEQYF	TGTGCCACCCAAGACCAACTAGCGGGAGTTTACGAGCAGTACTTC
few	.	TRBJ1-2	TRBV5-6	CASSLGSGAVGYTF	TGTGCCAGCAGCTTGGGGTCGGGGGCGGTTGGCTACACCTTC
once	TRBD1	TRBJ2-2	TRBV20-1	CSAPRTGGNTGELFF	TGCAGTGCCCCTCGGACAGGGGGAAACACCGGGGAGCTGTTTTTT
many	TRBD2	TRBJ2-1	TRBV15	CATSRRLAGYNEQFF	TGTGCCACCAGCAGAAGACTAGCGGGGTACAATGAGCAGTTCTTC
.	.	TRBJ1-4	TRBV2	CASSEGREFTTNEKLFF	TGTGCCAGCAGTGAGGGCAGGGAGTTTACAACTAATGAAAAACTGTTTTTT
few	TRBD1	TRBJ1-1	TRBV9	CASSDGTDPMTEAFF	TGTGCCAGCAGCGACGGGACAGACCCGATGACTGAGGCTTTCTTT
few	TRBD2	TRBJ2-3	TRBV20-1	CSARAGGSTDTQYF	TGCAGTGCTAGGGCGGGAGGGAGCACAGATACGCAGTATTTT
many	.	TRBJ2-7	TRBV9	CASSVEGGTTYEQYF	TGTGCCAGCAGCGTAGAGGGGGGGACGACCTACGAGCAGTACTTC
many	TRBD2	TRBJ2-7	TRBV29-1	CSVRTGGFYEQYF	TGCAGCGTTCGGACCGGGGGGTTCTACGAGCAGTACTTC
many	TRBD2	TRBJ2-1	TRBV10-2	CASNLAGAGDEQFF	TGCGCCAGCAACTTAGCGGGAGCAGGGGATGAGCAGTTCTTC
.	TRBD1	TRBJ1-2	TRBV20-1	CSAPNQAPGDRARGYTF	TGCAGTGCACCAAACCAGGCCCCCGGAGACAGGGCTCGTGGCTACACCTTC
many	.	TRBJ2-1	TRBV7-9	CASNRGPYNEQFF	TGTGCCAGCAACCGGGGACCCTACAATGAGCAGTTCTTC
many	.	TRBJ2-3	TRBV2	CASRDYRGSDTQYF	TGTGCCAGCAGGGACTACCGGGGGTCAGATACGCAGTATTTT
many	.	TRBJ1-2	TRBV11-2	CASSLVGSGRANYGYTF	TGTGCCAGCAGCTTAGTTGGGTCGGGCAGGGCGAACTATGGCTACACCTTC
few	TRBD1	TRBJ2-3	TRBV6-1	CASSVTGASTDTQYF	TGTGCCAGCAGTGTGACAGGGGCAAGCACAGATACGCAGTATTTT
many	TRBD1	TRBJ1-5	TRBV7-2	CASSLRTGDQPQHF	TGTGCCAGCAGCTTAAGGACAGGGGATCAGCCCCAGCATTTT
once	.	TRBJ2-7	TRBV9	CASTVSRVPGVPYEQYF	TGTGCCAGCACTGTCAGCCGGGTCCCTGGGGTACCCTACGAGCAGTACTTC
many	.	TRBJ1-2	TRBV5-1	CASSLSSGFVGGYTF	TGCGCCAGCAGCTTGTCTTCAGGGTTTGTCGGTGGCTACACCTTC
.	TRBD1	TRBJ1-5	TRBV7-9	CAGSPGQGPDQPQHF	TGTGCCGGCAGCCCAGGACAGGGCCCGGATCAGCCCCAGCATTTT
.	.	TRBJ2-3	TRBV6-1	CASRPGPRTFTDTQYF	TGTGCCAGCAGACCGGGACCCCGAACTTTCACAGATACGCAGTATTTT
.	TRBD1	TRBJ1-4	TRBV12-5	CASGFQGQGKGLFEKLFF	TGTGCTAGTGGTTTTCAAGGACAGGGGAAGGGCCTTTTTGAAAAACTGTTTTTT
many	.	TRBJ2-3	TRBV20-1	CSARNIGRTDTQYF	TGCAGTGCTCGGAACATAGGGCGAACAGATACGCAGTATTTT
few	TRBD2	TRBJ2-1	TRBV19	CASSFTAGGPRNEQFF	TGTGCCAGTAGTTTTACCGCGGGGGGGCCGCGGAATGAGCAGTTCTTC
.	TRBD2	TRBJ2-2	TRBV9	CASSATSGPGELFF	TGTGCCAGCAGCGCCACTAGCGGTCCCGGGGAGCTGTTTTTT
.	TRBD2	TRBJ2-7	TRBV4-2	CASSHGGRRSLEQYF	TGTGCCAGCAGCCATGGCGGGAGAAGGAGCCTAGAGCAGTACTTC
few	.	TRBJ2-2	TRBV19	CASITNTGELFF	TGTGCCAGTATTACGAACACCGGGGAGCTGTTTTTT
once	.	TRBJ2-1	TRBV25-1	CASSYQVTTYNEQFF	TGTGCCAGCAGTTATCAGGTTACTACCTACAATGAGCAGTTCTTC
few	TRBD1	TRBJ1-4	TRBV20-1	CSAREGNDRVGEKLFF	TGCAGTGCTAGAGAGGGAAACGACAGGGTGGGTGAAAAACTGTTTTTT
many	TRBD1	TRBJ1-2	TRBV5-1	CASSDDRAGGYTF	TGCGCCAGCAGCGACGACAGGGCAGGTGGCTACACCTTC
.	.	TRBJ2-3	TRBV11-1	CASSPRTDRTDTQYF	TGTGCCAGCAGCCCCCGGACAGACCGCACAGATACGCAGTATTTT
.	TRBD1	TRBJ2-3	TRBV12-3/TRBV12-4	CASSSTGDTQYF	TGTGCCAGCAGTTCGACAGGGGATACGCAGTATTTT
few	.	TRBJ2-1	TRBV24-1	CATSDPRTYNEQFF	TGTGCCACCAGTGATCCCAGGACCTACAATGAGCAGTTCTTC
.	TRBD1	TRBJ2-7	TRBV12-3/TRBV12-4	CASSDVSGGDEQYF	TGTGCCAGCAGTGATGTGTCAGGGGGCGACGAGCAGTACTTC
.	TRBD1	TRBJ1-6	TRBV27	CASNGGGQDYSPLHF	TGTGCCAGCAATGGCGGGGGACAGGATTATTCACCCCTCCACTTT
few	.	TRBJ2-7	TRBV7-3	CASSLTGGPGEQYF	TGTGCCAGCAGCTTAACGGGGGGGCCGGGTGAGCAGTACTTC
many	TRBD1	TRBJ2-3	TRBV19	CASQHKRRGTTDTQYF	TGTGCCAGCCAACATAAACGCAGGGGGACCACAGATACGCAGTATTTT
.	TRBD2	TRBJ2-1	TRBV20-1	CSARKGVRAGGYNEQFF	TGCAGTGCTAGGAAGGGTGTGAGGGCGGGAGGCTACAATGAGCAGTTCTTC
many	TRBD2	TRBJ2-7	TRBV25-1	CASSGGAYEQYF	TGTGCCAGTAGCGGGGGGGCCTACGAGCAGTACTTC
many	TRBD1	TRBJ1-1	TRBV19	CASSTRGLAFF	TGTGCCAGTAGTACCAGGGGGTTGGCTTTCTTT